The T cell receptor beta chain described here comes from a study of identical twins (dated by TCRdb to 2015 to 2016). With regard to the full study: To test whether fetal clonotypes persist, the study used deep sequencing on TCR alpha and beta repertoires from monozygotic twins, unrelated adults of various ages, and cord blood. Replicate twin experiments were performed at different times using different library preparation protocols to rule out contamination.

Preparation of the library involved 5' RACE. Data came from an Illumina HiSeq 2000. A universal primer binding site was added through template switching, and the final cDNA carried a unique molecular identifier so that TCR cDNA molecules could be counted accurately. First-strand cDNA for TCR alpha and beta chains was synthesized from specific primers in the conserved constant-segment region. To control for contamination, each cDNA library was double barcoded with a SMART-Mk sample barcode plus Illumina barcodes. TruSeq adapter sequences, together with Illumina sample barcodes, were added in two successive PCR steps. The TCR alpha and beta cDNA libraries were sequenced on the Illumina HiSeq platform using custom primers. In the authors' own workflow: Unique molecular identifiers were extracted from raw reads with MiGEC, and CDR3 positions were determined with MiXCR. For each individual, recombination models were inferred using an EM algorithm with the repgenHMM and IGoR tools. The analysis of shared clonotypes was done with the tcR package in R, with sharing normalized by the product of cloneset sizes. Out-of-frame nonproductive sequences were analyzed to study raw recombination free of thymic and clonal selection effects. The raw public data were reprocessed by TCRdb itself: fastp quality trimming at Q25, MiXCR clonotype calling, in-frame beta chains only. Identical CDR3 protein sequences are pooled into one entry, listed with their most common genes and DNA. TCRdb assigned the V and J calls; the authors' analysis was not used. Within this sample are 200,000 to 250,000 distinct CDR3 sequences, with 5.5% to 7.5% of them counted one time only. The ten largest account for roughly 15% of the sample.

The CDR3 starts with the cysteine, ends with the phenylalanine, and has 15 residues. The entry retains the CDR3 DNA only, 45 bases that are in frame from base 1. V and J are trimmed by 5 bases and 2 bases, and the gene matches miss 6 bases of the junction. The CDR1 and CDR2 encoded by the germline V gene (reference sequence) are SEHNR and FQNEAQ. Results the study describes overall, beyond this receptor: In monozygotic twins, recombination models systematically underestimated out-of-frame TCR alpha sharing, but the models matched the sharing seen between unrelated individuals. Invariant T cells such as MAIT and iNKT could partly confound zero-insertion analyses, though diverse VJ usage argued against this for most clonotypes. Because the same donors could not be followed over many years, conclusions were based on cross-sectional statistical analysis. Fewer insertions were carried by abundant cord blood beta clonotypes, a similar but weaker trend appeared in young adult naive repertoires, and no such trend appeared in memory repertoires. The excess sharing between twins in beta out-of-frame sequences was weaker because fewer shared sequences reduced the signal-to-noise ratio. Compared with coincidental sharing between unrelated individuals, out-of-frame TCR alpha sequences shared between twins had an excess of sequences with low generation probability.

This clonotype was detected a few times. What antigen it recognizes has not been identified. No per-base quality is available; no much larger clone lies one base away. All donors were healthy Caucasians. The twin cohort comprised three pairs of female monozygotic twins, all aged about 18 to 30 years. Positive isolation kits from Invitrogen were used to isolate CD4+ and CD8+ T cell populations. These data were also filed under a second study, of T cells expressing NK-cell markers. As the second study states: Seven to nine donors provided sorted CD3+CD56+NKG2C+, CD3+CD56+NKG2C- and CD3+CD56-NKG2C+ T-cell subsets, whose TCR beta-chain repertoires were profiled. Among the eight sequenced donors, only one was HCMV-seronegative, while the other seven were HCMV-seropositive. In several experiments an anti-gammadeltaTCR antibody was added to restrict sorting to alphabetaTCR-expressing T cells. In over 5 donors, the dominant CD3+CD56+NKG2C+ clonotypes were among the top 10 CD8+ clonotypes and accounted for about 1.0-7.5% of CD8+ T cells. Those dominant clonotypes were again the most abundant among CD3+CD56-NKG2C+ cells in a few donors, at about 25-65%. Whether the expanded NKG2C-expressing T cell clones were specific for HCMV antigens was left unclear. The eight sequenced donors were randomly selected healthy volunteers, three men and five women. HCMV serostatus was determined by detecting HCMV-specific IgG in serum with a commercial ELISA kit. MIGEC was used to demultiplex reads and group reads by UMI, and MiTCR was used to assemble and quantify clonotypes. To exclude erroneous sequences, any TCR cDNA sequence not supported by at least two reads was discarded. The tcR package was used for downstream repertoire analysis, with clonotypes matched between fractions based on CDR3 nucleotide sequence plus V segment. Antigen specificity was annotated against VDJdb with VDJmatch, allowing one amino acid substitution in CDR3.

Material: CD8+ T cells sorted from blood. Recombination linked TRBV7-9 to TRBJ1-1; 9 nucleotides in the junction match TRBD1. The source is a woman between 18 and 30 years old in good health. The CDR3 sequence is CASSGGDRDNTEAFF. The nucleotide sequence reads TGTGCCAGCAGCGGCGGGGACAGGGATAACACTGAAGCTTTCTTT.